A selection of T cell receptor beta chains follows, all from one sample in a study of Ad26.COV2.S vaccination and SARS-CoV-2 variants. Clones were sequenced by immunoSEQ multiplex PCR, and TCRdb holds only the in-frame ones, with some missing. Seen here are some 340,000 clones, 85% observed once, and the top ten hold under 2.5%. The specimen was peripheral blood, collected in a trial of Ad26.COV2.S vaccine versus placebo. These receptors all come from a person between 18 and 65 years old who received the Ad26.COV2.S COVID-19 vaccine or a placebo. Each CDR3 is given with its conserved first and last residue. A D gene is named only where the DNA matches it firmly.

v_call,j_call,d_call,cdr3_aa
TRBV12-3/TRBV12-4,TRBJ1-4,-,CASRRTINEKLFF
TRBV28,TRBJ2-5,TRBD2,CASSSHGGAAWETQYF
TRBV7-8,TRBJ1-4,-,CASSLVSEKLFF
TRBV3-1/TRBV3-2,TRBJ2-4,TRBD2,CASSQEGGSLAKNIQYF
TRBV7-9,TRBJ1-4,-,CASSFSGSGEKLFF
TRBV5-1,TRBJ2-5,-,CASSLDSYRLAQYF
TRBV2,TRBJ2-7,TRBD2,CASSQSLLAGSYEQYF
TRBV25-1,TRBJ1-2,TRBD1,CASRETGGIGGYTF
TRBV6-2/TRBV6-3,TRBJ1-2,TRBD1,CASSYPTTGLGGYTF
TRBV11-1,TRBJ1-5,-,CASSLHRNQPQHF
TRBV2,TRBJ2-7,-,CASNTGRGYEQYF
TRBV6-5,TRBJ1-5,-,CASGYSNQPQHF
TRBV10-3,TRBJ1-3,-,CAIRMDIGPGNTIYF
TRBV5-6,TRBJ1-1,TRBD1,CASSIVTGAMNTEAFF
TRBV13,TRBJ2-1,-,CASSLLDGEQFF
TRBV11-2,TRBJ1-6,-,CASSLDQNSAYNSPLHF
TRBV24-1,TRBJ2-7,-,CATSDPYDSDEQYF
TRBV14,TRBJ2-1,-,CASSQSVLWGSSYSSNEQFF
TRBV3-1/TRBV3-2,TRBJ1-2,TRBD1,CASTPTTGGDYGYTF
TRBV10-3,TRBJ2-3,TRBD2,CAISESGTGGITDTQYF
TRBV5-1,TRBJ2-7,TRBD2,CASSSGLAGGPYYEQYF
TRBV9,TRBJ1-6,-,CASSVDPGNNSPLHF